The text below deals with one TCR beta chain. Antigen unknown. These data come from a study of cytomegalovirus exposure and HLA in healthy donors. Looked up from germline, CDR1 is GTSNPN and CDR2 is SVGIG (reference sequence). Deletions cut 0 bases from V and 7 bases from J, with 12 bases between. CDR3 length: 14 amino acids. PCR was performed using 60 Vbeta and 13 Jbeta primers. Sequenced by immunoSEQ multiplex PCR; TCRdb stores in-frame clones only, minus some. The table has about 190,000 clones, over 80% seen once. Study-wide results and caveats: Across donors, presence/absence analyses took sequencing depth to be roughly uniform.

This clonotype was sampled from a man aged 40-49 years in good health and CMV-seropositive. The sample was PBMCs. This chain links TRBV30 with TRBJ1-4, with D maybe TRBD1 (6 bases). Here the CDR3 DNA reads TGTGCCTGGAGTGTGACAGGAGGAGGTGAAAAACTGTTTTTT. Translated, it gives CAWSVTGGGEKLFF. Full variable domain (rest looked up from reference TRBV30 and TRBJ1-4): SQTIHQWPATLVQPVGSPLSLECTVEGTSNPNLYWYRQAAGRGLQLLFYSVGIGQISSEVPQNLSASRPQDRQFILSSKKLLLSDSGFYLCAWSVTGGGEKLFFGSGTQLSVL.